Presented here are 24 T cell receptor beta chains from one specimen sequenced in a study of blood T cell repertoires in COVID-19. TCRdb's copy holds only in-frame clones and misses some; the assay was immunoSEQ multiplex PCR. Here the sample spans fewer than 350,000 clones, about nine tenths being singletons. What was sequenced was peripheral blood. These receptors were collected from a woman in her 30s with COVID-19, enrolled during active disease.

This chain uses TRBV7-3 with TRBJ1-6, with D perhaps TRBD1 (6 bases). CDR3 length equals 14 residues. V shed 5 bases and J shed 6 bases, with 11 bases lying between them. The germline V gene encodes CDR1 SGHTA and CDR2 FQGTGA. CDR3 DNA: TGTGCCAGCAGCCCGACAGGATTTAATTCACCCCTCCACTTT. Encoded protein: CASSPTGFNSPLHF.

Only a few counts were recorded for this clone. The rearrangement links TRBV6-4 to TRBJ2-1; unclear D gene. V dropped 4 bases and J dropped 9 bases, with 13 bases sitting between them. CDR3 length: 13 amino acids. In germline, CDR1 is MRHNA, CDR2 SNTAGT. CDR3 DNA sequence: TGTGCCAGCAGTGGGAAGGCGGAAGGTGAGCAGTTCTTC. It yields the protein CASSGKAEGEQFF.

This chain connects TRBV6-5 to TRBJ2-7, with 7 bases fitting TRBD1. With 1 base clipped from V and 6 bases from J, the junction kept 12 bases outside the gene matches. Germline V CDR1 and CDR2: MNHEY, SVGAGI. The CDR3 is 16 amino acids. CDR3 sequence: CASSYLASTGAGEQYF. In DNA, the CDR3 is TGTGCCAGCAGTTACTTAGCGTCTACAGGGGCGGGCGAGCAGTACTTC.

This clone appeared once. The chain links TRBV5-8 to TRBJ2-5; 11 nucleotides align to TRBD2. V lost 0 bases, J lost 5 bases, and 9 bases stayed unmatched. Germline V lookup: CDR1 SGHTS, CDR2 YDEGEE. CDR3 size: 17 residues. The CDR3 here is CASSLGSLAGVTETQYF. CDR3 DNA sequence: TGTGCCAGCAGCTTGGGTTCACTAGCGGGAGTCACGGAGACCCAGTACTTC.

This chain uses TRBV5-1 with TRBJ1-1, with TRBD1 identical over 12 bases. CDR1 and CDR2 from the germline V gene are SGHRS and YFSETQ. The CDR3 has 18 amino acids. V was clipped by 4 bases and J by 5 bases; unmatched bases: 15. CDR3 sequence reads: CASSLNPGQGALSTEAFF. As DNA, the CDR3 is TGCGCCAGCAGCCTGAACCCGGGACAGGGGGCGCTCTCGACTGAAGCTTTCTTT.

The genes are TRBV5-1 and TRBJ1-5; tentative D call: TRBD1 (5 bases). CDR3 length: 15 amino acids. Trimming cost V 5 bases and J 1 base, with 13 bases left between them. Germline-derived CDR1 and CDR2 are SGHRS and YFSETQ. CDR3 sequence reads: CASSWGVGSNQPQHF. In DNA form, the CDR3 reads TGCGCCAGCAGTTGGGGGGTAGGGAGCAATCAGCCCCAGCATTTT.

The chain joins TRBV14 to TRBJ1-1; perhaps TRBD1 as D (6 bases). V shed 1 base and J shed 6 bases, with 12 bases lying between them. The CDR3 is 14 amino acids. CDR1 is SGHDN, CDR2 FVKESK, per germline. The CDR3 nucleotides read TGTGCCAGCAGCCAAGTCGGACAGCTCTCTGAAGCTTTCTTT. This gives the protein CASSQVGQLSEAFF.

The chain recombines TRBV7-6 with TRBJ2-7; D is unclear. CDR3 length: 15 amino acids. Per the germline V gene, CDR1 is SGHVS and CDR2 is FNYEAQ. Trimming removed 3 bases at V and 2 bases at J, with 14 bases between. For the CDR3, the DNA is TGTGCCAGCAGCTTGCCCGGTGCGAGTACCTACGAGCAGTACTTC. This translates into CASSLPGASTYEQYF.

This chain connects TRBV5-1 to TRBJ1-2; TRBD1 is a possible D gene (6 bases). The CDR3 runs 14 residues. The V end was cut by 0 bases, the J end by 7 bases, with 13 bases between. The germline gives CDR1 SGHRS, CDR2 YFSETQ. CDR3 DNA: TGCGCCAGCAGCTTGGTATTAGGGGGAAGTGGCTACACCTTC. It encodes CASSLVLGGSGYTF.

The V gene is TRBV24-1, the J gene TRBJ2-1; TRBD2 aligns across 13 bases. Germline V lookup: CDR1 KGHDR, CDR2 SFDVKD. Trimming cost V 5 bases and J 7 bases; bases outside gene matches: 4. The CDR3 is 15 amino acids. Here the CDR3 DNA reads TGTGCCACCAGTGCGAGACTAGCGGGAGGTAATGAGCAGTTCTTC. It codes for CATSARLAGGNEQFF.

The J gene is TRBJ2-7, the V gene TRBV18, with 10 nucleotides matching TRBD2. Germline V gene data show CDR1 as KGHSH and CDR2 as LQKENI. J gave up 0 bases and V 3 bases, and 5 bases lay outside the gene matches. The CDR3 loop spans 16 amino acids. The CDR3 DNA is TGTGCCAGCTCACCCCGGACTAGCGGAGCCTCCTACGAGCAGTACTTC. Translating gives CASSPRTSGASYEQYF.

J is TRBJ2-1 and V is TRBV9, with TRBD2 matching over 8 bases. This CDR3 has 15 amino acids. Germline CDR1 reads SGDLS; CDR2 reads YYNGEE. Germline trimming cut 6 bases from V and 4 bases from J; bases unmatched to any gene: 9. The CDR3 nucleotides are TGTGCCAGCAACGGGGGGGATCCCACTTACAATGAGCAGTTCTTC. It encodes CASNGGDPTYNEQFF.

This chain joins TRBV27 and TRBJ2-1; D remains unclear. V lost 3 bases and J lost 4, with 10 bases in between. Germline V gives CDR1 MNHEY, CDR2 SMNVEV (reference sequence). The CDR3 extends over 14 amino acids. DNA for the CDR3: TGTGCCAGCAGTTTTGCAGGCCAATACAATGAGCAGTTCTTC. Translated, it gives CASSFAGQYNEQFF.

The chain carries TRBV19 and TRBJ1-1; TRBD1 is a possible D gene (6 bases). CDR3 length equals 13 residues. The ends were cut back, 5 bases at V and 1 base at J, with 8 bases in the middle. Germline CDR1 LNHDA, CDR2 SQIVND (reference sequence). The CDR3 protein is CASSVDRNTEAFF. The CDR3 region has the DNA TGTGCCAGTAGTGTGGACAGGAACACTGAAGCTTTCTTT.

J is TRBJ2-1 and V is TRBV14; 16 bases map to TRBD2. The CDR3 consists of 17 residues. Germline V lookup: CDR1 SGHDN, CDR2 FVKESK. Unmatched junction bases numbered 5, after V lost 1 base and J lost 8 bases. DNA for the CDR3: TGTGCCAGCAGCCAAGGGCTGGGACTAGCGGGAGGGTATGAGCAGTTCTTC. It encodes CASSQGLGLAGGYEQFF.

The chain joins TRBV19 to TRBJ2-7, with 10 bases lining up with TRBD1. This CDR3 region has 14 residues. Germline CDR1 reads LNHDA; CDR2 reads SQIVND (reference sequence). The ends lost 4 bases at V and 4 bases at J; junction bases unmatched: 4. This CDR3 is CASSTDRGSYEQYF. CDR3 nucleotide sequence: TGTGCCAGTAGTACGGACAGGGGGAGTTACGAGCAGTACTTC.

V usage is TRBV28 and J usage is TRBJ2-7, with 8 bases that match TRBD2. Germline V CDR1 and CDR2: MDHEN, SYDVKM. Germline trimming cut 6 bases from V and 3 bases from J; bases unmatched to any gene: 10. CDR3 length: 15 residues. CDR3 nucleotide sequence: TGTGCCAGCAGCTCCGGGGGGGCAGCGGGCTACGAGCAGTACTTC. The encoded protein is CASSSGGAAGYEQYF.

The gene calls are TRBV7-2 and TRBJ2-2; 8 nucleotides align to TRBD1. From germline, CDR1 is SGHTA and CDR2 FQGNSA. CDR3 length: 16 amino acids. J was trimmed by 7 bases and V by 4 bases; bases with no gene match: 11. The CDR3 here is CASSSKRQGLGGELFF. In DNA form, the CDR3 reads TGTGCCAGCAGCTCTAAGAGACAGGGGTTGGGCGGGGAGCTGTTTTTT.

The chain joins TRBV2 to TRBJ2-1, with unresolved D. Trimming shortened V by 2 bases and J by 5 bases, and 16 bases separated the two germline ends. Germline loops: CDR1 SNHLY, CDR2 FYNNEI. The CDR3 spans 16 residues. The CDR3 region is CASSESVSAANNEQFF. The CDR3 DNA sequence: TGTGCCAGCAGTGAATCGGTCTCTGCCGCGAACAATGAGCAGTTCTTC.

The chain carries TRBV18 and TRBJ1-2; D remains unclear. The V and J ends lost 1 base and 6 bases respectively, with 12 bases between them. CDR3 length: 14 amino acids. Germline CDR1 reads KGHSH; CDR2 reads LQKENI. CDR3 in amino acids: CASSPRGAEDGYTF. The DNA of the CDR3 is TGTGCCAGCTCACCACGTGGAGCAGAGGATGGCTACACCTTC.

This chain connects TRBV5-5 to TRBJ2-7; maybe TRBD1 (5 bases). The germline V gene has CDR1 SGHKS and CDR2 YYEKEE (reference sequence). There are 13 residues in the CDR3. V lost 3 bases and J lost 2, with 9 bases in between. CDR3 sequence: CASSWGSAYEQYF. The CDR3 nucleotides are TGTGCCAGCAGCTGGGGCAGCGCCTACGAGCAGTACTTC.

The chain joins TRBV30 to TRBJ2-7, with 10 nucleotides matching TRBD2. This CDR3 comprises 15 residues. V shed 3 bases and J 5 bases; nucleotides not matched to a gene: 10. CDR1 is GTSNPN and CDR2 is SVGIG in the germline V gene (reference sequence). The CDR3 region is CAWRQAGGPRDEQYF. The CDR3 bases are TGTGCCTGGAGGCAAGCGGGAGGGCCCAGGGACGAGCAGTACTTC. The full variable domain, in which reference TRBV30 and TRBJ2-7 provide the parts outside the CDR3, is SQTIHQWPATLVQPVGSPLSLECTVEGTSNPNLYWYRQAAGRGLQLLFYSVGIGQISSEVPQNLSASRPQDRQFILSSKKLLLSDSGFYLCAWRQAGGPRDEQYFGPGTRLTVT.

The rearrangement uses TRBV7-3 and TRBJ1-1, with 8 bases identical to TRBD1. This CDR3 is 15 amino acids long. The germline V gene has CDR1 SGHTA and CDR2 FQGTGA. V lost 5 bases and J lost 3; bases outside the gene matches: 8. The CDR3 spells CASSGQGAHDTEAFF. The CDR3, as DNA: TGTGCCAGCAGCGGGCAGGGGGCGCATGACACTGAAGCTTTCTTT.

This clone has a single count. The chain combines TRBV6-5 with TRBJ2-7; the D gene is possibly TRBD1 (6 bases). Germline V lookup: CDR1 MNHEY, CDR2 SVGAGI. Trimming shortened V by 4 bases and J by 2 bases, and 12 bases separated the two germline ends. The CDR3 runs to 14 residues. The CDR3 DNA follows: TGTGCCAGCAGTTCGACAGGAGATACCTACGAGCAGTACTTC. It encodes CASSSTGDTYEQYF.